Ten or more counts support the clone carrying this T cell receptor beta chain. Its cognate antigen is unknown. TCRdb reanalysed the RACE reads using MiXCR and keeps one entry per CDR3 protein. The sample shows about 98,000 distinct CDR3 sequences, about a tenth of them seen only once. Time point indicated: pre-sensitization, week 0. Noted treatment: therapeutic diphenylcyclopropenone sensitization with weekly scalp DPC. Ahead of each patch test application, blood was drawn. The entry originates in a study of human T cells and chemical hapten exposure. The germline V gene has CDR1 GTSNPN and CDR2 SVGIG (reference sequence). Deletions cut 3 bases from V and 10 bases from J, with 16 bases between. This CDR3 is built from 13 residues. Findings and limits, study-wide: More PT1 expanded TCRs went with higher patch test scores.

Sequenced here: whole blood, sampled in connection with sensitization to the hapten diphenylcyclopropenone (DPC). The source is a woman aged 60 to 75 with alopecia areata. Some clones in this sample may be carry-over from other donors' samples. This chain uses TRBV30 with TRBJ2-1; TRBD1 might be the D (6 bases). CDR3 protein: CAWSLNLGQEQFF. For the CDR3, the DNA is TGTGCCTGGAGCCTCAATCTAGGACAGGAGCAGTTCTTC.